Following are 4 T cell receptor beta chains from one sample sequenced in a study of blood T cells in healthy people across ages. A second PCR, run for about 7 to 11 cycles, used a sample-barcoded 5' primer plus a J-beta primer mix. TCRdb reanalysed the 5' RACE reads using MiXCR and keeps one entry per CDR3 protein. This sample has about 650,000 distinct CDR3 sequences; less than 40% occur once, and the top ten carry 15%. Sequencing used blood. These receptors all stem from a woman aged 80 or over in good health.

A word on this clonotype: This could be a read error, since a much larger clone is one nucleotide away. The V call is TRBV20-1, the J call TRBJ2-5; D could derive from TRBD1 or TRBD2 (6 bases each). V dropped 5 bases and J dropped 3 bases, with 16 bases sitting between them. Germline CDR1 and CDR2: DFQATT and SNEGSKA (reference sequence). The CDR3 runs 14 residues. CDR3 DNA sequence: TGCAGTGCTGCCGGGACATGGGGGGAAGAGACCCAGTACTTC. This codes for CSAAGTWGEETQYF.

V gene TRBV30 combines with J gene TRBJ1-1; 7 positions match TRBD1. This CDR3 has 13 residues. The trim removed 4 bases at V and 5 bases at J, leaving 7 bases unmatched. Germline V CDR1 and CDR2: GTSNPN, SVGIG (reference sequence). CDR3 amino acids: CAWTGTVGTEAFF. As DNA, the CDR3 is TGTGCCTGGACCGGGACAGTCGGGACTGAAGCTTTCTTT.

The chain combines TRBV15 with TRBJ2-2, with D possibly being TRBD2 (6 bases). The V and J ends lost 0 bases and 1 base respectively, with 15 bases between them. The CDR3 runs to 18 residues. Germline CDR1 LNHNV, CDR2 YYDKDF (reference sequence). The CDR3 protein is CATSRDSGWRENTGELFF. The CDR3 coding sequence is TGTGCCACCAGCAGAGATTCCGGTTGGAGGGAGAACACCGGGGAGCTGTTTTTT. The complete variable domain, with remaining parts taken from reference TRBV15 and TRBJ2-2, reads DAMVIQNPRYQVTQFGKPVTLSCSQTLNHNVMYWYQQKSSQAPKLLFHYYDKDFNNEADTPDNFQSRRPNTSFCFLDIRSPGLGDTAMYLCATSRDSGWRENTGELFFGEGSRLTVL.

V usage is TRBV11-2 and J usage is TRBJ2-6; no clear D. This CDR3 has 15 residues. From germline, CDR1 is SGHAT and CDR2 FQNNGV. V lost 3 bases and J lost 2, with 8 bases in between. Here the CDR3 DNA reads TGTGCCAGCAGCTTTGAAAGCCCTGGGGCCAACGTCCTGACTTTC. It encodes CASSFESPGANVLTF.